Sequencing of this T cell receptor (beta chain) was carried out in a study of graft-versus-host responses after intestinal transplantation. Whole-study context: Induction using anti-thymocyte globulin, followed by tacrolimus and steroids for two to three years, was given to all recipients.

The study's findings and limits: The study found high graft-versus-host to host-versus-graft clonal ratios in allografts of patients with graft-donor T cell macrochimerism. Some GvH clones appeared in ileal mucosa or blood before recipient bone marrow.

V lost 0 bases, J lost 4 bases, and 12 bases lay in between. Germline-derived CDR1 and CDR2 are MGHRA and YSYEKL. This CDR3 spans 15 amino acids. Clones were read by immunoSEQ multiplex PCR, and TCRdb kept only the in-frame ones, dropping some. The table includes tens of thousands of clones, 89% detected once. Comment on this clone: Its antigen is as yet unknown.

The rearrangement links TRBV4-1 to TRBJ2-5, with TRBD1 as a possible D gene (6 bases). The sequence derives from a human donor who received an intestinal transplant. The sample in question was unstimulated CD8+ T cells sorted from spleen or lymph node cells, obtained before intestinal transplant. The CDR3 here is CASSQEGGPRETQYF. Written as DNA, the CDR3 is TGCGCCAGCAGCCAAGAAGGGGGACCTCGAGAGACCCAGTACTTC.